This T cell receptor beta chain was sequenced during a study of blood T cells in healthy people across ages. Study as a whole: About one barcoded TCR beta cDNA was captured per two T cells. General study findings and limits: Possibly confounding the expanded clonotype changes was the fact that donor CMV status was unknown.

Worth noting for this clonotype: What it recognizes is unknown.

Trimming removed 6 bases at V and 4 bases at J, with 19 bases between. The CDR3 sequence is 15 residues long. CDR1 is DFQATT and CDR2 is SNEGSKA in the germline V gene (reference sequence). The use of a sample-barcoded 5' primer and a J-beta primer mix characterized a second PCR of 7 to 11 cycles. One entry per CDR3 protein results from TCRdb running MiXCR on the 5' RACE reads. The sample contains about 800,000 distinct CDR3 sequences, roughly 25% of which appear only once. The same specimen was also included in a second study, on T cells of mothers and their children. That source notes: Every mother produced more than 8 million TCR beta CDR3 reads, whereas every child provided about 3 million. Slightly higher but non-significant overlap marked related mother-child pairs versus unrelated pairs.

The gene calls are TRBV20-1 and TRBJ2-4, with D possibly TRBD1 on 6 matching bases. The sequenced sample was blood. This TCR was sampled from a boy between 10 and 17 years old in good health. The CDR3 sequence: CSAPKSTGVKNIQYF. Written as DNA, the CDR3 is TGCAGTGCCCCTAAGTCGACAGGCGTGAAAAACATTCAGTACTTC.